The 7 T cell receptor beta chains presented below share a single source sample, sequenced in a study of CD8 T cells in ankylosing spondylitis. Study results and limitations: Blood from ankylosing spondylitis patients appeared to carry a characteristic roughly eight-variant TCR beta motif.

For these TCRs, the target antigens are not known. TCRdb fed the 5' RACE reads into MiXCR, producing one record per CDR3 protein. The data hold about 390,000 distinct CDR3 sequences, with approximately 20% observed a single time. The sample comprised blood, either unsorted or a sorted T cell fraction (not recorded which). The receptors were gathered from a male donor with ankylosing spondylitis.

The chain combines TRBV7-9 with TRBJ2-1, with 8 positions matching TRBD2. The CDR3 runs 13 residues. The V segment lost 5 bases and the J segment 6 bases; nucleotides outside the gene matches: 3. Germline-derived CDR1 and CDR2 are SEHNR and FQNEAQ (reference sequence). CDR3 DNA sequence: TGTGCCAGCAGCGGGACTAGTCGCAATGAGCAGTTCTTC. It yields the protein CASSGTSRNEQFF.

This clonotype has a handful of counts. V usage is TRBV4-3 and J usage is TRBJ2-7; D remains unclear. This CDR3 comprises 13 residues. Germline CDR1 LGHNA, CDR2 YSLEER. Trimming removed 4 bases from V and 5 bases from J, with 12 bases in between. Here the CDR3 reads CASSPTVEDEQYF. CDR3 nucleotide sequence: TGCGCCAGCAGCCCCACTGTGGAAGACGAGCAGTACTTC.

This clonotype was observed many times. The V call is TRBV29-1, the J call TRBJ2-7; TRBD2 aligns across 13 bases. CDR1 is SQVTM and CDR2 is ANQGSEA in the germline V gene. This CDR3 is built from 13 residues. V trimming: 4 bases; J trimming: 4 bases; junction bases outside the gene matches: 1. The CDR3 is CSVGTSGSYEQYF. The CDR3 DNA sequence: TGCAGCGTTGGGACTAGCGGGAGTTACGAGCAGTACTTC.

V gene TRBV7-8 combines with J gene TRBJ1-5, with D unresolved. The ends were cut back, 2 bases at V and 3 bases at J, with 8 bases in the middle. Germline CDR1 and CDR2: SGHVS and FQNEAQ. The CDR3 sequence is 14 residues long. The CDR3 protein is CASSLREFNQPQHF. In DNA form, the CDR3 reads TGTGCCAGCAGCTTACGGGAGTTCAATCAGCCCCAGCATTTT.

The table lists this clonotype with a few counts. The V call is TRBV20-1, the J call TRBJ1-4; no clear D gene. CDR1 is DFQATT, CDR2 SNEGSKA, per germline (reference sequence). Between the trimmed V and J ends, which lost 1 base and 8 bases, there was a span of 5 bases. The CDR3 extends over 11 amino acids. The CDR3 region is CSARGQEKLFF. CDR3 coding DNA: TGCAGTGCTAGAGGGCAGGAAAAACTGTTTTTT.

The chain employs TRBV12-3 or TRBV12-4 and TRBJ2-1; TRBD2 aligns across 7 bases. V lost 1 base, J lost 3 bases, and 3 bases stayed unmatched. This CDR3 has 15 amino acids. CDR3 sequence reads: CASSLVAGDYNEQFF. The DNA of the CDR3 is TGTGCCAGCAGTTTAGTCGCGGGAGACTACAATGAGCAGTTCTTC.

V gene TRBV30 combines with J gene TRBJ2-3; 8 bases line up with TRBD2. The CDR3 totals 20 residues. CDR1 and CDR2 (germline): GTSNPN, SVGIG (reference sequence). CDR3 coding DNA: TGTGCTACCGAACCTGAGAGCGGGAGAGGAGGATTTGTCGGCACAGATACGCAGTATTTT. Translated, it gives CATEPESGRGGFVGTDTQYF.